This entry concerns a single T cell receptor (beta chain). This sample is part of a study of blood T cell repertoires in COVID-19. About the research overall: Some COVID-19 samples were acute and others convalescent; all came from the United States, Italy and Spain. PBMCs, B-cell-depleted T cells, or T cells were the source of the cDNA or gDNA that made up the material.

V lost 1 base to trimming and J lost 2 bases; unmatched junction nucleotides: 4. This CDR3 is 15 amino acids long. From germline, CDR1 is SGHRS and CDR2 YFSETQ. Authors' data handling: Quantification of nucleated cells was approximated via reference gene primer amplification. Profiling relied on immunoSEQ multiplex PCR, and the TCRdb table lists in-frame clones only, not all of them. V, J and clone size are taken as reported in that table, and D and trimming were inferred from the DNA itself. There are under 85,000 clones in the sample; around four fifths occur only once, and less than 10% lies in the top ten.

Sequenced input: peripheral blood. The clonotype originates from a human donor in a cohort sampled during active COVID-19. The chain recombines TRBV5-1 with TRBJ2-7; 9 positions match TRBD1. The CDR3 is CASSLSGQGPYEQYF. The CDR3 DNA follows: TGCGCCAGCAGCTTGTCGGGACAGGGACCCTACGAGCAGTACTTC.